A selection of T cell receptor beta chains follows, all from one sample in a study of CD8 T cells in Susac syndrome. One entry per CDR3 protein results from TCRdb running MiXCR on the immunoSEQ multiplex PCR reads. Of approximately 230,000 distinct CDR3 sequences in the sample, about 93% were seen once. Sequencing input: CD4+ T cells from PBMCs. The receptors come from a human donor with multiple sclerosis. The CDR3 runs from the conserved cysteine through the conserved F or W. The D gene is left open where the match is weak. For some rows the clone size is stated as once, few or many, or as a class when expanded; others skip it.

V,D,J,size,CDR3,DNA
TRBV2,TRBD2,TRBJ2-3,-,CASRSGTSGERDTQYF,TGTGCCAGCAGGAGTGGGACTAGCGGGGAGAGGGATACGCAGTATTTT
TRBV5-1,TRBD1,TRBJ2-5,-,CASSPTGWGETQYF,TGCGCCAGCAGCCCGACAGGGTGGGGAGAGACCCAGTACTTC
TRBV20-1,TRBD2,TRBJ2-1,-,CSAPRGAGGVYNEQFF,TGCAGTGCTCCCAGGGGCGCGGGAGGGGTTTACAATGAGCAGTTCTTC
TRBV24-1,-,TRBJ2-1,-,CATSVGAASYNEQFF,TGTGCCACCAGTGTAGGAGCAGCCTCCTACAATGAGCAGTTCTTC
TRBV23-1,-,TRBJ2-4,once,CASSHHRDKLKNIQYF,TGCGCCAGCAGTCACCACCGGGACAAGCTCAAAAACATTCAGTACTTC
TRBV20-1,-,TRBJ1-2,-,CSASGHSLNYGYTF,TGCAGTGCTTCGGGACACAGCCTAAACTATGGCTACACCTTC
TRBV20-1,-,TRBJ2-2,-,CSARDLGNTGELFF,TGCAGTGCTAGAGATCTAGGGAACACCGGGGAGCTGTTTTTT
TRBV10-1,-,TRBJ2-2,-,CASSKGGSTGELFF,TGCGCCAGCTCGAAAGGGGGGAGCACCGGGGAGCTGTTTTTT
TRBV4-1,TRBD1,TRBJ1-2,-,CASSHLRGRLDGYTF,TGCGCCAGCAGCCATCTGAGGGGGCGTCTAGATGGCTACACCTTC
TRBV3-1,-,TRBJ1-1,-,CASSQDLSRGKFDTEAFF,TGTGCCAGCAGCCAAGATCTGTCCAGGGGAAAGTTTGACACTGAAGCTTTCTTT
TRBV28,-,TRBJ1-6,-,CAGAGGGIYNSPLHF,TGTGCCGGAGCAGGCGGGGGCATCTATAATTCACCCCTCCACTTT
TRBV4-1,-,TRBJ1-2,few,CASSPPPGVRRYGYTF,TGCGCCAGCAGCCCCCCTCCAGGGGTCCGTCGCTATGGCTACACCTTC
TRBV7-2,-,TRBJ1-2,-,CASSLNSGGNYGYTF,TGTGCCAGCAGCTTGAATAGCGGGGGGAACTATGGCTACACCTTC
TRBV27,-,TRBJ1-5,-,CASSNQGSNQPQHF,TGTGCCAGCAGTAATCAGGGTAGCAATCAGCCCCAGCATTTT
TRBV18,-,TRBJ1-1,-,CASSPLEVLNTEAFF,TGTGCCAGCTCACCACTGGAGGTCTTGAACACTGAAGCTTTCTTT
TRBV9,-,TRBJ1-3,-,CASSASGGSGNTIYF,TGTGCCAGCAGCGCTAGCGGGGGATCTGGAAACACCATATATTTT
TRBV29-1,-,TRBJ2-2,-,CSVGRRAGTGELFF,TGCAGCGTTGGGCGGAGGGCCGGCACCGGGGAGCTGTTTTTT
TRBV2,TRBD1,TRBJ1-2,-,CASSGTGDYGYTF,TGTGCCAGCAGTGGTACAGGGGATTATGGCTACACCTTC
TRBV7-3,-,TRBJ2-5,-,CASSDGFGTQYF,TGTGCCAGCAGCGATGGGTTTGGGACCCAGTACTTC
TRBV12-3/TRBV12-4,-,TRBJ2-1,-,CASSKDGLSYNEQFF,TGTGCCAGCAGTAAGGACGGGCTCTCCTACAATGAGCAGTTCTTC
TRBV3-1,-,TRBJ2-2,-,CASSQLQGTGELFF,TGTGCCAGCAGCCAACTGCAGGGGACCGGGGAGCTGTTTTTT
TRBV27,-,TRBJ1-6,-,CAAGGRSYNSPLHF,TGTGCCGCGGGAGGAAGGTCCTATAATTCACCCCTCCACTTT
TRBV6-1,-,TRBJ2-7,-,CASLGTPTYEQYF,TGTGCCAGCCTGGGGACTCCCACCTACGAGCAGTACTTC
TRBV29-1,-,TRBJ1-1,-,CSVEGGGVIGNTEAFF,TGCAGCGTTGAAGGAGGGGGGGTGATAGGGAACACTGAAGCTTTCTTT
TRBV20-1,TRBD2,TRBJ2-3,-,CSATLRLAQQTDTQYF,TGCAGTGCTACCCTCAGACTAGCGCAGCAGACAGATACGCAGTATTTT
TRBV5-1,-,TRBJ1-2,-,CASSFPGVNYGYTF,TGCGCCAGCAGCTTCCCTGGGGTAAACTATGGCTACACCTTC
TRBV29-1,-,TRBJ1-1,-,CSAIMSLGGPEAFF,TGCAGCGCTATTATGAGCCTCGGTGGTCCTGAAGCTTTCTTT
TRBV30,-,TRBJ1-2,-,CAWSVLNSNYGYTF,TGTGCCTGGAGTGTACTAAACAGCAACTATGGCTACACCTTC
TRBV20-1,-,TRBJ2-3,few,CSAGTAGDTQYF,TGCAGTGCCGGGACGGCCGGGGATACGCAGTATTTT
TRBV2,TRBD1,TRBJ2-5,-,CASNEGSNRGRETQYF,TGTGCCAGCAATGAAGGTTCCAACAGGGGTAGGGAGACCCAGTACTTC
TRBV6-5,TRBD1,TRBJ2-7,-,CASSVPGTGVEQYF,TGTGCCAGCAGCGTCCCCGGGACAGGGGTCGAGCAGTACTTC
TRBV14,TRBD1,TRBJ2-2,few,CASSLIRDRGLELFF,TGTGCCAGCAGCCTGATTCGGGACAGGGGCCTCGAGCTGTTTTTT
TRBV20-1,-,TRBJ2-1,-,CSAGGWADNEQFF,TGCAGTGCTGGAGGTTGGGCAGACAATGAGCAGTTCTTC
TRBV18,-,TRBJ1-5,-,CASSQEHQPQHF,TGTGCCAGCTCACAGGAACATCAGCCCCAGCATTTT
TRBV4-1,TRBD1,TRBJ1-1,-,CASSQHRGITEAFF,TGCGCCAGCAGCCAACACAGGGGTATCACTGAAGCTTTCTTT
TRBV13,-,TRBJ1-2,once,CASSLESRLNYGYTF,TGTGCCAGCAGCTTAGAGTCCCGCCTTAACTATGGCTACACCTTC
TRBV5-4,-,TRBJ2-6,-,CASSPTRGFSGANVLTF,TGTGCCAGCAGCCCTACGCGCGGGTTCTCTGGGGCCAACGTCCTGACTTTC